The 27 T cell receptor beta chains given below trace back to one sample, sequenced in a study of cytomegalovirus exposure and HLA in healthy donors (dated by TCRdb to 2015 to 2018). Library generation was performed with the immunoSEQ multiplex PCR assay. For the multiplex PCR, a mixture combining 60 forward primers for TCR Vbeta segments and 13 reverse primers for TCR Jbeta segments was used. The table was pulled from immuneACCESS by TCRdb, which kept in-frame rearrangements only. Such tables lose some clones; where checked, under half of the loss comes from unresolved V genes, and the rest has no known cause. Here the sample has about 120,000 clones; about four fifths occur a single time. The ten top clones hold less than 3% of the sample. Sequencing was performed on PBMCs. The receptors come from a woman aged 55-70 years in good health and CMV-seropositive.

The J gene is TRBJ2-7, the V gene TRBV28; 9 nucleotides align to TRBD2. This CDR3 spans 14 amino acids. Unmatched junction bases numbered 6, after V lost 6 bases and J lost 3 bases. Germline V gene data show CDR1 as MDHEN and CDR2 as SYDVKM. Written as DNA, the CDR3 is TGTGCCAGCAGGGCGGGAGGGCTGGTCTACGAGCAGTACTTC. Its protein product is CASRAGGLVYEQYF.

The chain links TRBV16 to TRBJ2-5, with 12 bases identical to TRBD1. V lost 0 bases and J lost 5; bases outside the gene matches: 10. CDR1 is KGHSY, CDR2 FQNENV, per germline. The CDR3 is made up of 18 amino acids. This CDR3 is CASSQSRGQGAKWETQYF. The CDR3 bases are TGTGCCAGCAGCCAATCTCGGGGACAGGGGGCCAAGTGGGAGACCCAGTACTTC. The variable domain in full, completed from reference TRBV16 and TRBJ2-5, reads GEEVAQTPKHLVRGEGQKAKLYCAPIKGHSYVFWYQQVLKNEFKFLISFQNENVFDETGMPKERFSAKCLPNSPCSLEIQATKLEDSAVYFCASSQSRGQGAKWETQYFGPGTRLLVL.

This rearrangement joins TRBV7-9 to TRBJ1-4, with TRBD1 as a possible D gene (6 bases). V lost 1 base, J lost 3 bases, and 12 bases lay in between. This CDR3 has 16 amino acids. Germline CDR1 reads SEHNR; CDR2 reads FQNEAQ (reference sequence). The chain's CDR3 is CASSLGTVGANEKLFF. CDR3 coding DNA: TGTGCCAGCAGCTTAGGGACAGTCGGGGCTAATGAAAAACTGTTTTTT. Together with reference TRBV7-9 and TRBJ1-4, the CDR3 gives the full variable domain: DTGVSQNPRHKITKRGQNVTFRCDPISEHNRLYWYRQTLGQGPEFLTYFQNEAQLEKSRLLSDRFSAERPKGSFSTLEIQRTEQGDSAMYLCASSLGTVGANEKLFFGSGTQLSVL.

The CDR3 loop is CASSQGYNLGNQPQHF. CDR3 nucleotides: TGTGCCAGTAGCCAGGGGTACAATCTGGGCAATCAGCCCCAGCATTTT. J is TRBJ1-5 and V is TRBV19; D possibly corresponds to TRBD1 (6 bases). Germline V lookup: CDR1 LNHDA, CDR2 SQIVND (reference sequence). Trimming shortened V by 6 bases and J by 2 bases, and 17 bases separated the two germline ends. The CDR3 has 16 amino acids.

CDR3 sequence reads: CASSGGLAGDLEQFF. The CDR3 DNA sequence: TGTGCCAGCAGCGGCGGACTAGCGGGAGATCTGGAGCAGTTCTTC. The chain recombines TRBV9 with TRBJ2-1; 13 bases are shared with TRBD2. V gave up 3 bases and J gave up 10 bases; unmatched junction bases: 7. The CDR3 is made up of 15 amino acids. From germline, CDR1 is SGDLS and CDR2 YYNGEE.

V gene TRBV7-3 combines with J gene TRBJ2-2; D not certain. V lost 4 bases and J lost 0, with 9 bases in between. There are 15 residues in the CDR3. CDR1 is SGHTA, CDR2 FQGTGA, per germline. The CDR3 DNA is TGTGCCAGCAGCTCTCGTGAGACGAACACCGGGGAGCTGTTTTTT. As protein: CASSSRETNTGELFF.

The V and J genes are TRBV18 and TRBJ2-7; TRBD2 matches at 12 bases. Losses at the gene ends were 5 bases for V and 3 bases for J; bases not matched to a gene: 8. CDR3 length: 16 amino acids. CDR1 is KGHSH and CDR2 is LQKENI in the germline V gene. CDR3 in amino acids: CASSFGTSGSNYEQYF. CDR3 nucleotides: TGTGCCAGCTCATTTGGGACTAGCGGGTCCAACTACGAGCAGTACTTC.

V is TRBV28 and J is TRBJ2-1; TRBD1 agrees at 9 bases. With 4 bases clipped from V and 6 bases from J, the junction kept 10 bases outside the gene matches. Germline V gives CDR1 MDHEN, CDR2 SYDVKM. This CDR3 is built from 16 residues. The CDR3 DNA reads TGTGCCAGCAGTTATATACAGGGGGCGAGTGGCAATGAGCAGTTCTTC. Its protein product is CASSYIQGASGNEQFF.

CDR3 residues: CASSRLAGGQGEQYF. In DNA form, the CDR3 reads TGTGCCAGTAGTCGGTTAGCGGGAGGCCAGGGAGAGCAGTACTTC. V is TRBV19 and J is TRBJ2-7; 10 bases match TRBD2. In germline, CDR1 is LNHDA, CDR2 SQIVND (reference sequence). The V segment lost 5 bases and the J segment 7 bases; nucleotides outside the gene matches: 11. The CDR3 length is 15 residues.

This rearrangement joins TRBV4-2 to TRBJ2-5, with a possible D match to TRBD1 (5 bases). Germline CDR1 and CDR2: LGHNA and YNFKEQ. V lost 1 base to trimming and J lost 13 bases, with 10 bases between them. The CDR3 covers 11 residues. The CDR3 DNA is TGTGCCAGCAGCCAAGGAGACAGTGTGTACTTC. Protein: CASSQGDSVYF.

This chain connects TRBV7-3 to TRBJ2-3; 7 nucleotides line up with TRBD1. V shed 1 base and J 2 bases; nucleotides not matched to a gene: 6. This CDR3 is 16 amino acids long. From germline, CDR1 is SGHTA and CDR2 FQGTGA. In DNA, the CDR3 is TGTGCCAGCAGCTTAAGGGACAGTAGGGACACAGATACGCAGTATTTT. It specifies CASSLRDSRDTDTQYF. The full variable domain, in which reference TRBV7-3 and TRBJ2-3 provide the parts outside the CDR3, is GAGVSQTPSNKVTEKGKYVELRCDPISGHTALYWYRQSLGQGPEFLIYFQGTGAADDSGLPNDRFFAVRPEGSVSTLKIQRTERGDSAVYLCASSLRDSRDTDTQYFGPGTRLTVL.

V gene TRBV27 combines with J gene TRBJ1-2; D is ambiguous. The CDR3 length is 13 residues. Per germline, CDR1 MNHEY and CDR2 SMNVEV (reference sequence). Trimming left V 6 bases short and J 8 bases short, with 16 bases between. CDR3 protein: CASSPLGAVGYTF. The DNA of the CDR3 is TGTGCCAGCAGCCCCCTCGGAGCCGTGGGCTACACCTTC.

The rearrangement links TRBV28 to TRBJ1-1, with a weak D call TRBD1 (5 bases). Germline V lookup: CDR1 MDHEN, CDR2 SYDVKM. This CDR3 contains 13 residues. Trimming shortened V by 6 bases and J by 4 bases, and 12 bases separated the two germline ends. CDR3 sequence reads: CASRKTGGTEAFF. DNA for the CDR3: TGTGCCAGCAGAAAAACGGGGGGCACTGAAGCTTTCTTT.

V and J are TRBV18 and TRBJ2-3, with TRBD1 identical over 7 bases. This CDR3 is 18 amino acids long. Germline V gene sequence: CDR1 KGHSH, CDR2 LQKENI. V dropped 3 bases and J dropped 0; count of bases not matched to a gene: 12. The CDR3 reads CASSPFAGGILSTDTQYF. The CDR3 region has the DNA TGTGCCAGCTCACCTTTCGCAGGGGGTATCCTTAGCACAGATACGCAGTATTTT.

In its sample, this clone was seen a few times. The genes are TRBV7-2 and TRBJ2-4, with unresolved D. The CDR3 has 15 amino acids. The V gene's germline CDR1 is SGHTA and CDR2 FQGNSA. V was clipped by 2 bases and J by 0 bases, with 8 bases between them. The CDR3 is CASSLPKLAKNIQYF. The CDR3 coding sequence is TGTGCCAGCAGCTTACCTAAACTAGCCAAAAACATTCAGTACTTC. Variable domain in full (rest from reference TRBV7-2 and TRBJ2-4): GAGVSQSPSNKVTEKGKDVELRCDPISGHTALYWYRQSLGQGLEFLIYFQGNSAPDKSGLPSDRFSAERTGGSVSTLTIQRTQQEDSAVYLCASSLPKLAKNIQYFGAGTRLSVL.

The gene calls are TRBV29-1 and TRBJ2-5, with D possibly matching TRBD2 (5 bases). Germline CDR1 is SQVTM and CDR2 is ANQGSEA. Trimming stripped 6 bases from V and 5 bases from J, with 10 bases between. There are 11 residues in the CDR3. The CDR3 DNA is TGCAGCGTAAAGACGGGGGAGACCCAGTACTTC. It translates to CSVKTGETQYF. Using reference TRBV29-1 and TRBJ2-5 for the parts outside the CDR3, the full variable domain is SAVISQKPSRDICQRGTSLTIQCQVDSQVTMMFWYRQQPGQSLTLIATANQGSEATYESGFVIDKFPISRPNLTFSTLTVSNMSPEDSSIYLCSVKTGETQYFGPGTRLLVL.

V is TRBV19 and J is TRBJ2-1; D unclear. CDR1 LNHDA and CDR2 SQIVND come from the germline V gene (reference sequence). V gave up 6 bases and J gave up 11 bases, with 17 bases separating them. The CDR3 is made up of 13 amino acids. CDR3 region: CASRVTLGSKQFF. In DNA, the CDR3 is TGTGCCAGTAGAGTTACCCTGGGCTCCAAGCAGTTCTTC.

The V gene is TRBV18, the J gene TRBJ2-1, with TRBD2 matching over 9 bases. Germline CDR1 is KGHSH and CDR2 is LQKENI. Unmatched junction bases numbered 7, after V lost 6 bases and J lost 7 bases. There are 14 residues in the CDR3. The DNA of the CDR3 is TGTGCCAGCTCGCCCGGGACTAGCAAGAATGAGCAGTTCTTC. It is translated as CASSPGTSKNEQFF.

The chain joins TRBV27 to TRBJ1-1; 7 positions agree with TRBD1. Germline assignment: CDR1 MNHEY and CDR2 SMNVEV (reference sequence). The junction had 6 bases not matched to a gene; V was cut back by 3 bases and J by 2 bases. CDR3 size: 15 residues. The CDR3 DNA sequence: TGTGCCAGCAGTTTCCAGGGGGAGGTAAACACTGAAGCTTTCTTT. It yields the protein CASSFQGEVNTEAFF.

V and J are TRBV29-1 and TRBJ2-1; a weak D match, TRBD2 (6 bases). The CDR3 length is 13 residues. CDR1 and CDR2 from the germline V gene are SQVTM and ANQGSEA. The germline V and J ends were trimmed by 8 bases and 3 bases, with 14 bases remaining between them. CDR3 amino acids: CSLSGEIYNEQFF. The DNA for the CDR3 is TGCAGCCTATCGGGGGAAATCTACAATGAGCAGTTCTTC.

The chain uses TRBV5-1 and TRBJ2-1; D is ambiguous. The CDR3 runs to 12 residues. Deletions cut 3 bases from V and 9 bases from J, with 10 bases between. Germline loops: CDR1 SGHRS, CDR2 YFSETQ. The CDR3 nucleotides are TGCGCCAGCAGCTACGTAGTTGGTGAGCAGTTCTTC. Its translation is CASSYVVGEQFF.

The chain combines TRBV2 with TRBJ1-1, with 7 bases fitting TRBD1. The CDR3 is made up of 14 amino acids. The trim removed 7 bases at V and 5 bases at J, leaving 10 bases unmatched. Looked up from germline, CDR1 is SNHLY and CDR2 is FYNNEI. CDR3 protein: CASTIDRVGTEAFF. The CDR3 DNA follows: TGTGCCAGCACGATAGACAGGGTGGGAACTGAAGCTTTCTTT. Looking up the rest from reference TRBV2 and TRBJ1-1 gives the full variable domain: EPEVTQTPSHQVTQMGQEVILRCVPISNHLYFYWYRQILGQKVEFLVSFYNNEISEKSEIFDDQFSVERPDGSNFTLKIRSTKLEDSAMYFCASTIDRVGTEAFFGQGTRLTVV.

This sequence joins TRBV28 and TRBJ2-7; D gene uncertain. Germline V gene data show CDR1 as MDHEN and CDR2 as SYDVKM. This CDR3 is 11 amino acids long. Trimming removed 7 bases at V and 4 bases at J, with 8 bases between. The CDR3 DNA reads TGTGCCAGCACTACGAGTTACGAGCAGTACTTC. It encodes CASTTSYEQYF.

The chain joins TRBV11-3 to TRBJ1-1; tentatively, D is TRBD1 (5 bases). Trimming shortened V by 0 bases and J by 7 bases, and 6 bases separated the two germline ends. CDR3 length: 12 residues. Germline CDR1 SGHNT, CDR2 YENEEA. For the CDR3, the DNA is TGTGCCAGCAGCTTAGATGGACATGAAGCTTTCTTT. Encoded protein: CASSLDGHEAFF.

The DNA for the CDR3 is TGTGCCAGCAGCGAGGGGTCTAAGTGGGTCGGTGAGCAGTTCTTC. Translating gives CASSEGSKWVGEQFF. The rearrangement uses TRBV9 and TRBJ2-1; D might be TRBD1 (5 bases). V was shortened by 3 bases and J by 9 bases, with 19 bases between the two germline ends. Germline V gene data show CDR1 as SGDLS and CDR2 as YYNGEE. This CDR3 is 15 amino acids long.

The chain is built from TRBV6-1 and TRBJ1-1, with D possibly TRBD1 on 6 matching bases. The germline V gene has CDR1 MNHNS and CDR2 SASEGT. The V end lost 11 bases, the J end lost 10 bases, and 11 bases lay between the germline ends. The CDR3 loop spans 9 amino acids. The CDR3 protein is CAPGGAAFF. The CDR3 DNA reads as TGTGCCCCGGGGGGGGCAGCTTTCTTT.

The CDR3 bases are TGTGCCAGCAGTTTAACCCCCCCCAACACAGGGATCCGCACAGATACGCAGTATTTT. Translating gives CASSLTPPNTGIRTDTQYF. The chain links TRBV27 to TRBJ2-3; D perhaps matches TRBD1 (6 bases). Trimming cost V 2 bases and J 1 base, with 22 bases left between them. CDR3 size: 19 residues. Looked up from germline, CDR1 is MNHEY and CDR2 is SMNVEV (reference sequence).